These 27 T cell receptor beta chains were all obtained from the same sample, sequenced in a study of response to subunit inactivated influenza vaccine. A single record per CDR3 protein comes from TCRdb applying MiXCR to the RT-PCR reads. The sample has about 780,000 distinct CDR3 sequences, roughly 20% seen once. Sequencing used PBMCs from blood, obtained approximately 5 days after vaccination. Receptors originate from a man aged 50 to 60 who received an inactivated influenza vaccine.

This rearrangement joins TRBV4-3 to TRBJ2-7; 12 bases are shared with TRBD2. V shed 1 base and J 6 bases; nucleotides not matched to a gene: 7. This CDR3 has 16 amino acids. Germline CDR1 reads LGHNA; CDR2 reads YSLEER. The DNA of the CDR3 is TGCGCCAGCAGCCAAGGGACTAGCGGGATGGGTTCCGAGCAGTACTTC. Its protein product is CASSQGTSGMGSEQYF.

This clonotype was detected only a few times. CDR3 protein: CASSPTGGDNEQYF. The DNA for the CDR3 is TGTGCCAGCTCACCGACAGGGGGGGACAACGAGCAGTACTTC. The chain has TRBV18 and TRBJ2-7; TRBD1 aligns across 9 bases. There are 14 residues in the CDR3. V lost 3 bases, J lost 5 bases, and 5 bases stayed unmatched. Per the germline V gene, CDR1 is KGHSH and CDR2 is LQKENI.

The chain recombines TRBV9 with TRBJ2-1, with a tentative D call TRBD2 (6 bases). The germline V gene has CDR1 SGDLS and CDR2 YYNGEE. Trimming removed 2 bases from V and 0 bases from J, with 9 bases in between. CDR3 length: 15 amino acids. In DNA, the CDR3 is TGTGCCAGCAGCGTGTACGGGGGCTCCTACAATGAGCAGTTCTTC. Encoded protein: CASSVYGGSYNEQFF.

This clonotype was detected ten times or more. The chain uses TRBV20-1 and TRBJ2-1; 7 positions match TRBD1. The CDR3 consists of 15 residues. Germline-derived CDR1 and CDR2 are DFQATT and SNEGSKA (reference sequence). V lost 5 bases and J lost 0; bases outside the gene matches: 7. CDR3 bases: TGCAGTGCTGGGGCGACAGGGAGCTCCTACAATGAGCAGTTCTTC. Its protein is CSAGATGSSYNEQFF.

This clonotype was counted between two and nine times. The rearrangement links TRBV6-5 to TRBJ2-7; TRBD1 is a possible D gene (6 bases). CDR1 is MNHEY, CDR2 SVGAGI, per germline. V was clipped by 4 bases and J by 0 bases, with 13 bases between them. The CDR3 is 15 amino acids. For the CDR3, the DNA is TGTGCCAGCAGTTTTGGGCAGGACAGCTCCTACGAGCAGTACTTC. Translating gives CASSFGQDSSYEQYF.

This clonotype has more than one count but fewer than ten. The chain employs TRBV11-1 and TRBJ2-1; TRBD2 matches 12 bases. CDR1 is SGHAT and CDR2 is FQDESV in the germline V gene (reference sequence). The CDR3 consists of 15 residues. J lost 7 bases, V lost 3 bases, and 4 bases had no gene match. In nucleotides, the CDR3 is TGTGCCAGCAGCTTGACTAGCGGGAGTCTAAATGAGCAGTTCTTC. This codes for CASSLTSGSLNEQFF.

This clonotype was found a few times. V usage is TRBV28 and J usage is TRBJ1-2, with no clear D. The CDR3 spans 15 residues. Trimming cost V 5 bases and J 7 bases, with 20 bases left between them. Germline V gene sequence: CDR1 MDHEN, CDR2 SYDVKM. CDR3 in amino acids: CASSLRTALIGGYTF. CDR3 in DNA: TGTGCCAGCAGTCTGCGGACGGCCCTTATTGGTGGCTACACCTTC.

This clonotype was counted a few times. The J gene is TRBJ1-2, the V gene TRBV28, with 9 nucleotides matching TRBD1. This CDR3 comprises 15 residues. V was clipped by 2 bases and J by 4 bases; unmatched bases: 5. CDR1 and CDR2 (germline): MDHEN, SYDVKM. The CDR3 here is CASSLGVQGAYGYTF. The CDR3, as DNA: TGTGCCAGCAGTTTAGGGGTACAGGGGGCCTATGGCTACACCTTC.

CDR3 sequence (DNA): TGTGCCAGCAGCTTAGGTAACAGGGACTATGGCTACACCTTC. Translation gives CASSLGNRDYGYTF. The chain links TRBV7-2 to TRBJ1-2; D perhaps matches TRBD1 (6 bases). Trimming cost V 1 base and J 3 bases, with 9 bases left between them. This CDR3 contains 14 residues. Germline-derived CDR1 and CDR2 are SGHTA and FQGNSA. Together with reference TRBV7-2 and TRBJ1-2, the CDR3 gives the full variable domain: GAGVSQSPSNKVTEKGKDVELRCDPISGHTALYWYRQSLGQGLEFLIYFQGNSAPDKSGLPSDRFSAERTGGSVSTLTIQRTQQEDSAVYLCASSLGNRDYGYTFGSGTRLTVV.

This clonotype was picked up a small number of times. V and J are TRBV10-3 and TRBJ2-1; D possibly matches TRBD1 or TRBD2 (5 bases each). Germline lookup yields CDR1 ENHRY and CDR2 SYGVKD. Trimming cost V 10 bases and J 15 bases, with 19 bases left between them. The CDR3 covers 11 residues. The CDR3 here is CASAGAPTWFF. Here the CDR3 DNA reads TGTGCCAGCGCCGGGGCCCCCACGTGGTTCTTC.

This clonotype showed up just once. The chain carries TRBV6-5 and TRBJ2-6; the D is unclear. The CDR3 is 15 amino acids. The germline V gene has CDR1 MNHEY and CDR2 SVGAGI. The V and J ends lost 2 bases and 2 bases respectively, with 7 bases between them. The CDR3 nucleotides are TGTGCCAGCAGTTACGGTGGAACTGGGGCCAACGTCCTGACTTTC. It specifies CASSYGGTGANVLTF.

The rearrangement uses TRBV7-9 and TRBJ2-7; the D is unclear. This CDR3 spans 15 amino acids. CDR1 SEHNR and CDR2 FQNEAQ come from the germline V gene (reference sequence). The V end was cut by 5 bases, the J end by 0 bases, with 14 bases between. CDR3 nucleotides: TGTGCCAGCAGCCCTGGACCTTCCTTCTCCTACGAGCAGTACTTC. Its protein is CASSPGPSFSYEQYF.

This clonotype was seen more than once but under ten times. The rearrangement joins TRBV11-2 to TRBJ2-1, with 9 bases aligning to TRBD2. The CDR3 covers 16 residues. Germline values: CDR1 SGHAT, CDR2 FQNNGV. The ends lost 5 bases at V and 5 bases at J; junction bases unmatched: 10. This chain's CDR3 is CASSPQGLASDNEQFF. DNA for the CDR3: TGTGCCAGCAGCCCCCAAGGACTAGCGAGCGACAATGAGCAGTTCTTC.

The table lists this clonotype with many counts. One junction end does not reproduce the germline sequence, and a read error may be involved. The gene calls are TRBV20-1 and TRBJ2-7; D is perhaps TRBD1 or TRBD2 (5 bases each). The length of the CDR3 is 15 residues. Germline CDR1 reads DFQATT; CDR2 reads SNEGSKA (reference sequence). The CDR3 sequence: CSARDGTRSVYEQYF. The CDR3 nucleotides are TGCAGTGCAAGAGACGGGACCAGAAGCGTTTACGAGCAGTACTTC.

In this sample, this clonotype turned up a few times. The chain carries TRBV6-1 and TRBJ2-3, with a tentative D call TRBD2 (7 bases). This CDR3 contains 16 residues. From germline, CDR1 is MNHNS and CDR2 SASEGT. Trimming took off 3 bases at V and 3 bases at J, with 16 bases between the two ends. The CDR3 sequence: CASSEVGGLGTDTQYF. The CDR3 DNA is TGTGCCAGCAGTGAGGTGGGGGGGCTGGGAACAGATACGCAGTATTTT.

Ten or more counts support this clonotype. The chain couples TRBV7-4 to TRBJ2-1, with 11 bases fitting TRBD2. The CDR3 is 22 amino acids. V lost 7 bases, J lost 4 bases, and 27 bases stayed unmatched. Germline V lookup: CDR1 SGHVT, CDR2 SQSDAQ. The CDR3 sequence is CASTDRLAGGPTFSPEYNEQFF. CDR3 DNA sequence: TGTGCCAGCACAGATCGGCTAGCGGGAGGTCCTACCTTCTCCCCTGAATACAATGAGCAGTTCTTC.

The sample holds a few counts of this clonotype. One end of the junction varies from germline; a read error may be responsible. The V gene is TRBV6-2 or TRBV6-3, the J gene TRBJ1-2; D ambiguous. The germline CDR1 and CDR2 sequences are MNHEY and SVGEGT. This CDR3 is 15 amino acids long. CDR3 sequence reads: CASSDSWAANYGYTF. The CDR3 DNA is TGTGCCAGCAGTGACTCTTGGGCAGCTAACTATGGCTACACCTTC.

The chain's CDR3 is CATSDRSGVEGYTF. The CDR3 coding sequence is TGTGCCACCAGTGATCGATCAGGGGTCGAAGGCTACACCTTC. The chain carries TRBV24-1 and TRBJ1-2; D is perhaps TRBD1 (6 bases). Per germline, CDR1 KGHDR and CDR2 SFDVKD. This CDR3 spans 14 amino acids. Trimming removed 3 bases from V and 8 bases from J, with 15 bases in between.

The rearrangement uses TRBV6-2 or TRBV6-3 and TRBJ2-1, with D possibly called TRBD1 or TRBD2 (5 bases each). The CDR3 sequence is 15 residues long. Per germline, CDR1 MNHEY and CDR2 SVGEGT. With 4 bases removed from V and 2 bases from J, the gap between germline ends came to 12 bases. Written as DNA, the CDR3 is TGTGCCAGCAGTTCTGACTGGGGGACCTACAATGAGCAGTTCTTC. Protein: CASSSDWGTYNEQFF.

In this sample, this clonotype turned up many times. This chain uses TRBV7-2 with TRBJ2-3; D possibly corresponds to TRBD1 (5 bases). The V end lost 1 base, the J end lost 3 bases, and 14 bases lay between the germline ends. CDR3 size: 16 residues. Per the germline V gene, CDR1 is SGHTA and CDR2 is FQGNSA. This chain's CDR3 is CASSLEVFRATDTQYF. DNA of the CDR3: TGTGCCAGCAGCTTAGAGGTTTTCAGGGCTACAGATACGCAGTATTTT.

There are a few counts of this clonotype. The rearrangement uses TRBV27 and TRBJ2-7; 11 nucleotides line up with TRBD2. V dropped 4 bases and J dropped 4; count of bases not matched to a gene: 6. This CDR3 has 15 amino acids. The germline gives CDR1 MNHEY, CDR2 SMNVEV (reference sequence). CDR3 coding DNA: TGTGCCAGCAGTTCGCTAGCGGGGGGCTTATACGAGCAGTACTTC. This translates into CASSSLAGGLYEQYF.

This CDR3 reads CARRDTQGPAGELFF. CDR3 nucleotides: TGTGCCCGCCGGGACACCCAGGGGCCGGCCGGGGAGCTGTTTTTT. The chain employs TRBV7-9 and TRBJ2-2; possibly TRBD1 for D (6 bases). The CDR3 has 15 amino acids. Trimming shortened V by 11 bases and J by 6 bases, and 22 bases separated the two germline ends. Germline CDR1 is SEHNR and CDR2 is FQNEAQ (reference sequence).

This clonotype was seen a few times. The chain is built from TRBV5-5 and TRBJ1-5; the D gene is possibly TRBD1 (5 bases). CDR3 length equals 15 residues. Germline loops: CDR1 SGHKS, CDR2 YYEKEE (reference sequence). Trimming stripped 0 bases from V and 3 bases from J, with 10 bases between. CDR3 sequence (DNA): TGTGCCAGCAGCTTGGTTAGGGGACTCAATCAGCCCCAGCATTTT. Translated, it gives CASSLVRGLNQPQHF.

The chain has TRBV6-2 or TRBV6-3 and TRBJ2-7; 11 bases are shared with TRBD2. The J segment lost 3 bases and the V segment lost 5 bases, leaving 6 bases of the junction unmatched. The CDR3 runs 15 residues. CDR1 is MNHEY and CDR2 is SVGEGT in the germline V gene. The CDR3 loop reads CASSTLAGDDYEQYF. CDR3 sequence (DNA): TGTGCCAGCAGTACACTAGCGGGGGACGACTACGAGCAGTACTTC.

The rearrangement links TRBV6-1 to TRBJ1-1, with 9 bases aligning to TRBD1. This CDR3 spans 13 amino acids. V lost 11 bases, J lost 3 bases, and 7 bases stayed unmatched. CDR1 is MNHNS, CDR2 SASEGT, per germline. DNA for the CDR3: TGTGCCGGAAACAGGGGGCCGGACACTGAAGCTTTCTTT. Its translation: CAGNRGPDTEAFF.

Here the CDR3 reads CASSLITSADTQYF. CDR3 DNA: TGTGCCAGCAGTTTAATTACTAGCGCAGATACGCAGTATTTT. The chain uses TRBV28 and TRBJ2-3; 7 nucleotides match TRBD2. CDR1 and CDR2 from the germline V gene are MDHEN and SYDVKM. CDR3 length: 14 residues. V trimming: 2 bases; J trimming: 4 bases; junction bases outside the gene matches: 3. Full variable domain (missing parts from reference TRBV28 and TRBJ2-3): DVKVTQSSRYLVKRTGEKVFLECVQDMDHENMFWYRQDPGLGLRLIYFSYDVKMKEKGDIPEGYSVSREKKERFSLILESASTNQTSMYLCASSLITSADTQYFGPGTRLTVL.

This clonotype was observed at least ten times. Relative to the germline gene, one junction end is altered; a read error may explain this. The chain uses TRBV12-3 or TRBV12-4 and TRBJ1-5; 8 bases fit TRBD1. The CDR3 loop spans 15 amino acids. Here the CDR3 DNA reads TGCGCCAGCAGCTTAGGACAGGGAGGCAATCAGCCCCAGCATTTT. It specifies CASSLGQGGNQPQHF.